The 32 T cell receptor beta chains below come from one sample, sequenced in a study of identical twins. TCRdb called the 5' RACE reads again in MiXCR, with one record for every CDR3 protein. The sample lists 300,000 to 400,000 distinct CDR3 sequences, approximately 13% occurring once. The sample was also linked to a second study, of yellow fever vaccine responses in identical twins.

The sequenced sample consisted of CD8+ T cells sorted from blood. These receptors were taken from a woman younger than 30 in good health.

This chain connects TRBV9 to TRBJ1-1, with D possibly matching TRBD1 (5 bases). The CDR3 runs 16 residues. The V end lost 0 bases, the J end lost 0 bases, and 12 bases lay between the germline ends. In germline, CDR1 is SGDLS, CDR2 YYNGEE. The CDR3, as DNA: TGTGCCAGCAGCGTAGTAGGACACCTCATGAACACTGAAGCTTTCTTT. The encoded protein is CASSVVGHLMNTEAFF.

This clonotype came up a few times. The rearrangement joins TRBV4-1 to TRBJ2-7; TRBD2 matches 9 bases. V gave up 2 bases and J gave up 3 bases; unmatched junction bases: 11. The CDR3 runs 17 residues. The germline gives CDR1 MGHRA, CDR2 YSYEKL. The chain's CDR3 is CASSQTAIAGAFYEQYF. CDR3 nucleotides: TGCGCCAGCAGCCAAACGGCCATAGCGGGAGCCTTCTACGAGCAGTACTTC.

V gene TRBV4-1 combines with J gene TRBJ1-1; D is ambiguous. Germline CDR1 reads MGHRA; CDR2 reads YSYEKL. CDR3 length: 14 amino acids. V gave up 0 bases and J gave up 5 bases, with 10 bases separating them. The CDR3 sequence: CASSQEKLGTEAFF. The CDR3 nucleotides read TGCGCCAGCAGCCAAGAAAAGTTGGGGACTGAAGCTTTCTTT.

There are a few counts of this clonotype. This chain uses TRBV4-1 with TRBJ2-1; 8 positions match TRBD1. This CDR3 comprises 15 residues. The junction had 3 bases not matched to a gene; V was cut back by 1 base and J by 4 bases. CDR1 and CDR2 from the germline V gene are MGHRA and YSYEKL. CDR3 coding DNA: TGCGCCAGCAGCCAAGGACAGGGGCCATACAATGAGCAGTTCTTC. It encodes CASSQGQGPYNEQFF.

This clonotype was seen a handful of times. The chain recombines TRBV4-2 with TRBJ2-1; D ambiguous. V dropped 0 bases and J dropped 9 bases, with 9 bases sitting between them. This CDR3 spans 13 amino acids. Germline V lookup: CDR1 LGHNA, CDR2 YNFKEQ. CDR3 DNA: TGTGCCAGCAGCCAAGACGGAACCTTTGAGCAGTTCTTC. Amino acid sequence: CASSQDGTFEQFF.

The chain links TRBV2 to TRBJ2-5; 7 bases align to TRBD1. J lost 2 bases, V lost 4 bases, and 7 bases had no gene match. Germline assignment: CDR1 SNHLY and CDR2 FYNNEI. CDR3 length: 15 residues. The CDR3 spells CASSGGRGSQETQYF. The CDR3 region has the DNA TGTGCCAGCAGTGGCGGCAGGGGGTCTCAAGAGACCCAGTACTTC.

This clonotype was detected many times. The gene calls are TRBV5-5 and TRBJ1-1; D remains unclear. The germline gives CDR1 SGHKS, CDR2 YYEKEE (reference sequence). The CDR3 contains 12 residues. With 0 bases removed from V and 4 bases from J, the gap between germline ends came to 4 bases. CDR3 protein: CASSLVLTEAFF. The CDR3 DNA reads TGTGCCAGCAGCTTGGTACTCACTGAAGCTTTCTTT.

This clonotype showed up just a few times. This chain uses TRBV27 with TRBJ2-7; D not certain. Trimming took off 0 bases at V and 3 bases at J, with 6 bases between the two ends. This CDR3 comprises 13 residues. Per germline, CDR1 MNHEY and CDR2 SMNVEV (reference sequence). In DNA, the CDR3 is TGTGCCAGCAGTTTATCGCCGGGCTACGAGCAGTACGTC. Translation: CASSLSPGYEQYV.

This clonotype has a handful of counts. The chain carries TRBV7-8 and TRBJ2-7; 12 nucleotides align to TRBD2. CDR1 and CDR2 from the germline V gene are SGHVS and FQNEAQ. The CDR3 loop spans 14 amino acids. V lost 4 bases, J lost 6 bases, and 4 bases stayed unmatched. CDR3 in amino acids: CASSSPGLAGEQYF. CDR3 bases: TGTGCCAGCAGCTCACCGGGACTAGCGGGCGAGCAGTACTTC. The variable domain in full, completed from reference TRBV7-8 and TRBJ2-7, reads GAGVSQSPRYKVAKRGQDVALRCDPISGHVSLFWYQQALGQGPEFLTYFQNEAQLDKSGLPSDRFFAERPEGSVSTLKIQRTQQEDSAVYLCASSSPGLAGEQYFGPGTRLTVT.

The chain recombines TRBV27 with TRBJ2-3; D not certain. The CDR3 runs 14 residues. V shed 2 bases and J shed 4 bases, with 10 bases lying between them. The germline V gene encodes CDR1 MNHEY and CDR2 SMNVEV (reference sequence). The CDR3 protein is CASSLRARADTQYF. The CDR3 DNA is TGTGCCAGCAGTTTACGTGCCCGGGCAGATACGCAGTATTTT.

This clonotype was seen a few times. The J gene is TRBJ2-3, the V gene TRBV9; D is unclear. V lost 3 bases to trimming and J lost 1 base, with 12 bases between them. This CDR3 is built from 15 residues. In germline, CDR1 is SGDLS, CDR2 YYNGEE. This CDR3 is CASSAAGGGTDTQYF. In nucleotides, the CDR3 is TGTGCCAGCAGCGCCGCCGGTGGGGGCACAGATACGCAGTATTTT.

The genes are TRBV10-3 and TRBJ1-2, with D tentatively TRBD1 (6 bases). V shed 8 bases and J shed 10 bases, with 17 bases lying between them. This CDR3 contains 12 residues. CDR1 ENHRY and CDR2 SYGVKD come from the germline V gene. This CDR3 reads CAIRGQQSDYTF. CDR3 nucleotides: TGTGCCATCCGGGGGCAACAGTCTGACTACACCTTC.

This chain uses TRBV19 with TRBJ1-3; no reliable D call. V lost 0 bases and J lost 0, with 6 bases in between. This CDR3 spans 15 amino acids. Germline V gene data show CDR1 as LNHDA and CDR2 as SQIVND (reference sequence). In DNA, the CDR3 is TGTGCCAGTAGTATAGAAGCCACCTCTGGAAACACCATATATTTT. Amino acids: CASSIEATSGNTIYF.

The chain has TRBV7-9 and TRBJ2-1; D assignment may be TRBD1 or TRBD2 (7 bases each). This CDR3 has 14 residues. Germline CDR1 SEHNR, CDR2 FQNEAQ (reference sequence). V lost 0 bases, J lost 10 bases, and 13 bases lay in between. The DNA of the CDR3 is TGTGCCAGCAGCTTAGCGTCAGGGGGGGAAGAGCAGTTCTTC. The encoded protein is CASSLASGGEEQFF. Drawing the rest from reference TRBV7-9 and TRBJ2-1, the complete variable domain is DTGVSQNPRHKITKRGQNVTFRCDPISEHNRLYWYRQTLGQGPEFLTYFQNEAQLEKSRLLSDRFSAERPKGSFSTLEIQRTEQGDSAMYLCASSLASGGEEQFFGPGTRLTVL.

This clonotype was recorded at least ten times. The chain combines TRBV12-3 or TRBV12-4 with TRBJ1-1; D may be TRBD1 (6 bases). The CDR3 loop spans 14 amino acids. Between the trimmed V and J ends, which lost 7 bases and 1 base, there was a span of 13 bases. CDR3 sequence reads: CASTVQGSNTEAFF. As DNA, the CDR3 is TGTGCCAGCACCGTACAGGGCTCGAACACTGAAGCTTTCTTT.

In its sample, this clonotype was seen many times. The J gene is TRBJ1-5, the V gene TRBV6-1; D remains ambiguous. V was pared by 2 bases and J by 4 bases, with 6 bases between. Per the germline V gene, CDR1 is MNHNS and CDR2 is SASEGT. This CDR3 contains 13 residues. Here the CDR3 DNA reads TGTGCCAGCAGTGAAAGCGATAATCAGCCCCAGCATTTT. Residues: CASSESDNQPQHF.

This clonotype was recorded a few times. V is TRBV20-1 and J is TRBJ2-7; 11 positions match TRBD2. Germline V lookup: CDR1 DFQATT, CDR2 SNEGSKA (reference sequence). The CDR3 covers 16 residues. The J segment lost 1 base and the V segment lost 5 bases, leaving 10 bases of the junction unmatched. The CDR3 reads CSASITSGRGSYEQYF. The CDR3 DNA is TGCAGTGCTTCCATCACTAGCGGGAGAGGTTCCTACGAGCAGTACTTC.

This clonotype has at least ten counts. The genes are TRBV5-6 and TRBJ2-3; D not resolved. CDR3 length: 14 residues. CDR1 SGHDT and CDR2 YYEEEE come from the germline V gene. The V gene lost 3 bases and the J gene lost 1 base, with 9 bases spanning the gap. The CDR3 reads CASSSAPGTDTQYF. The CDR3 DNA reads TGTGCCAGCAGCTCCGCCCCCGGCACAGATACGCAGTATTTT.

This clonotype appeared many times. V usage is TRBV5-1 and J usage is TRBJ2-2; no clear D. Trimming cost V 0 bases and J 1 base, with 13 bases left between them. Germline-derived CDR1 and CDR2 are SGHRS and YFSETQ. The CDR3 is made up of 17 amino acids. The CDR3 DNA reads TGCGCCAGCAGCTTGGTTCCCATAGGATTGAACACCGGGGAGCTGTTTTTT. As protein: CASSLVPIGLNTGELFF.

This clonotype showed up just a few times. This chain connects TRBV5-1 to TRBJ1-3, with 7 bases lining up with TRBD1. Trimming cost V 0 bases and J 0 bases; bases outside gene matches: 6. Germline CDR1 reads SGHRS; CDR2 reads YFSETQ. The CDR3 is made up of 17 amino acids. This chain's CDR3 is CASSLGPGDSSGNTIYF. Here the CDR3 DNA reads TGCGCCAGCAGCTTGGGGCCAGGGGACAGCTCTGGAAACACCATATATTTT.

This clonotype was picked up a small number of times. The CDR3 is CASSARRRQGRYEQYV. The CDR3, as DNA: TGTGCCAGCAGCGCTCGGAGAAGACAGGGGCGCTACGAGCAGTACGTC. The rearrangement joins TRBV5-6 to TRBJ2-7; TRBD1 matches at 8 bases. Germline CDR1 reads SGHDT; CDR2 reads YYEEEE. This CDR3 comprises 16 residues. V trimming: 4 bases; J trimming: 3 bases; junction bases outside the gene matches: 12.

This clonotype was recorded at least ten times. V gene TRBV7-9 combines with J gene TRBJ1-1; TRBD1 matches 12 bases. V lost 3 bases and J lost 1; bases outside the gene matches: 0. CDR3 length: 15 residues. Germline V lookup: CDR1 SEHNR, CDR2 FQNEAQ (reference sequence). The CDR3 protein is CASSLGQGANTEAFF. CDR3 nucleotides: TGTGCCAGCAGCTTGGGACAGGGGGCGAACACTGAAGCTTTCTTT.

J is TRBJ2-7 and V is TRBV5-5; D possibly uses TRBD1 or TRBD2 (5 bases each). This CDR3 comprises 15 residues. V lost 4 bases, J lost 5 bases, and 19 bases lay in between. In germline, CDR1 is SGHKS, CDR2 YYEKEE (reference sequence). This CDR3 reads CASSPGALTLHEQYF. In nucleotides, the CDR3 is TGTGCCAGCAGCCCCGGGGCCCTTACCCTCCACGAGCAGTACTTC.

This clonotype was picked up a small number of times. The V gene is TRBV4-1, the J gene TRBJ2-3, with 7 bases aligning to TRBD1. Germline-derived CDR1 and CDR2 are MGHRA and YSYEKL. The trim removed 0 bases at V and 2 bases at J, leaving 2 bases unmatched. The CDR3 totals 15 residues. CDR3 loop: CASSQEGQSTDTQYF. The CDR3 DNA reads TGCGCCAGCAGCCAAGAGGGACAGTCCACAGATACGCAGTATTTT.

The V gene is TRBV2, the J gene TRBJ1-3, with a possible D match to TRBD1 (6 bases). The length of the CDR3 is 14 residues. Germline lookup yields CDR1 SNHLY and CDR2 FYNNEI. The germline V and J ends were trimmed by 10 bases and 0 bases, with 13 bases remaining between them. The CDR3 here is CAIQGRHSGNTIYF. In DNA, the CDR3 is TGTGCCATCCAGGGGAGGCACTCTGGAAACACCATATATTTT.

This clonotype occurred a few times. The rearrangement uses TRBV7-2 and TRBJ2-1; D gene ambiguous. Germline CDR1 reads SGHTA; CDR2 reads FQGNSA. Trimming took 1 base from V and 6 from J, leaving 7 bases between them. The CDR3 loop spans 13 amino acids. CDR3: CASSLGAANEQFF. The CDR3 DNA sequence: TGTGCCAGCAGCTTAGGGGCCGCCAATGAGCAGTTCTTC. Full variable domain (outside the CDR3, taken from reference TRBV7-2 and TRBJ2-1): GAGVSQSPSNKVTEKGKDVELRCDPISGHTALYWYRQSLGQGLEFLIYFQGNSAPDKSGLPSDRFSAERTGGSVSTLTIQRTQQEDSAVYLCASSLGAANEQFFGPGTRLTVL.

This clonotype turned up a few times. The chain joins TRBV10-3 to TRBJ2-5, with D possibly matching TRBD1 (6 bases). The ends were cut back, 3 bases at V and 4 bases at J, with 12 bases in the middle. The CDR3 consists of 14 residues. Germline CDR1 reads ENHRY; CDR2 reads SYGVKD. CDR3 sequence: CAISEDIGGETQYF. The CDR3 DNA sequence: TGTGCCATCAGTGAAGATATAGGGGGAGAGACCCAGTACTTC.

The V call is TRBV29-1, the J call TRBJ2-7; weak D call: TRBD2 (6 bases). CDR3 size: 15 residues. Germline-derived CDR1 and CDR2 are SQVTM and ANQGSEA. Deletions cut 6 bases from V and 0 bases from J, with 18 bases between. This CDR3 is CSVRIAEYSSYEQYF. The CDR3 bases are TGCAGCGTCCGAATAGCGGAGTATAGCTCCTACGAGCAGTACTTC.

This clonotype appeared many times. The gene calls are TRBV7-9 and TRBJ2-1; D uncertain. The CDR3 extends over 15 amino acids. Germline CDR1 is SEHNR and CDR2 is FQNEAQ (reference sequence). V dropped 5 bases and J dropped 5 bases, with 16 bases sitting between them. CDR3 sequence (DNA): TGTGCCAGCAGCGTCCCTGGGCAGGTTAACAATGAGCAGTTCTTC. Protein product: CASSVPGQVNNEQFF.

V is TRBV7-8 and J is TRBJ1-1; D not certain. Per the germline V gene, CDR1 is SGHVS and CDR2 is FQNEAQ. The length of the CDR3 is 15 residues. V was clipped by 5 bases and J by 1 base, with 14 bases between them. The CDR3 region is CASSERQPTNTEAFF. CDR3 nucleotide sequence: TGTGCCAGCAGCGAACGGCAACCCACGAACACTGAAGCTTTCTTT.

This clonotype was observed a few times. The V and J genes are TRBV20-1 and TRBJ2-1, with D hard to call. Between the trimmed V and J ends, which lost 6 bases and 4 bases, there was a span of 22 bases. This CDR3 comprises 16 residues. The germline CDR1 and CDR2 sequences are DFQATT and SNEGSKA (reference sequence). Here the CDR3 DNA reads TGCAGTGCAAGAACCAGAATAGATACCTTATACAATGAGCAGTTCTTC. Its translation: CSARTRIDTLYNEQFF.

The chain uses TRBV28 and TRBJ2-3; 8 positions match TRBD2. The CDR3 length is 18 residues. CDR1 and CDR2 (germline): MDHEN, SYDVKM. Trimming removed 7 bases from V and 0 bases from J; junction bases left unmatched: 15. CDR3 DNA sequence: TGTGCCAGCACCCCTGAGATAGCGGGACTGATAAGCACAGATACGCAGTATTTT. This sequence encodes CASTPEIAGLISTDTQYF.